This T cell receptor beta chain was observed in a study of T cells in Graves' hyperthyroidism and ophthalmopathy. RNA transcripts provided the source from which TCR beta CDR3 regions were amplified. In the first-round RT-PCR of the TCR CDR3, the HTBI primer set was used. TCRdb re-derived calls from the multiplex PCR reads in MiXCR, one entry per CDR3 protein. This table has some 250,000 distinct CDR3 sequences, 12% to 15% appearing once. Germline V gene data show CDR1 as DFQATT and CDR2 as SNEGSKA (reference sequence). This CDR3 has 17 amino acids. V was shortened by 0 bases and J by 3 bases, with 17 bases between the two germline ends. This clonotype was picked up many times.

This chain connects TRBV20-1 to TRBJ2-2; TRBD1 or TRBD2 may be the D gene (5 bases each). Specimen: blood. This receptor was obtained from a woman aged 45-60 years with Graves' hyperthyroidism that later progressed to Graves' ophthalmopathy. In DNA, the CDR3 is TGCAGTGCTAGAGAGGAGGCTATGACAGTCCACACCGGGGAGCTGTTTTTT. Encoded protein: CSAREEAMTVHTGELFF.